Listed below are T cell receptor beta chains from one sample, sequenced in a study of T cell responses to AZD1222 COVID-19 vaccine. Sequenced by immunoSEQ multiplex PCR; TCRdb stores in-frame clones only, minus some. The profile shows 100,000 to 150,000 clones, 90% of them singletons. The material sequenced was peripheral blood, taken on day 0 of MenACWY control vaccination. The origin of the receptors is an adult in good health. The CDR3 runs from the conserved cysteine through the conserved F or W.

V gene,J gene,CDR3 protein
TRBV27,TRBJ2-1,CASKISDNNEQFF
TRBV6-4,TRBJ1-6,CASSSTGGGNSPLHF
TRBV12-3/TRBV12-4,TRBJ2-5,CASSLTMETQYF
TRBV4-1,TRBJ2-5,CASSQTGSGGVQETQYF
TRBV10-3,TRBJ2-1,CAISLGTSELNEQFF
TRBV2,TRBJ1-6,CASSAQRPSGALHF
TRBV28,TRBJ1-2,CASRGAGQGYGYTF
TRBV5-1,TRBJ2-1,CASSLGTSSYNEQFF
TRBV6-1,TRBJ2-7,CASSEAILAIDEQYF
TRBV6-6,TRBJ2-2,CASSYTTSGNTGELFF
TRBV12-3/TRBV12-4,TRBJ1-1,CASSLQLYTEAFF
TRBV19,TRBJ1-1,CASSIGNTEAFF
TRBV29-1,TRBJ2-2,CSATYRDQGFF
TRBV28,TRBJ2-3,CASSLESDTQYF
TRBV27,TRBJ2-3,CASTLGTASTDTQYF
TRBV4-1,TRBJ2-3,CASSQRTVSTDTQYF
TRBV21-1,TRBJ1-5,CASSSTFRWSQPQHF
TRBV5-5,TRBJ2-7,CASSKSTRDSGSHEQYF
TRBV7-3,TRBJ2-1,CASSLTAGGPEGQFF
TRBV6-6,TRBJ1-1,CASNSNTEAFF
TRBV28,TRBJ2-1,CASRLSGRWDEQFF
TRBV3-1/TRBV3-2,TRBJ2-2,CASSQVGKGYTGELFF
TRBV7-2,TRBJ2-1,CASSLVADPYNEQFF